The next 10 T cell receptor beta chains were all read from a single sample in a study of T cell repertoires in cytomegalovirus infection. TCRdb recomputed calls from the reads with MiXCR, one row per CDR3 protein. The sample yields tens of thousands of distinct CDR3 sequences, 4% seen once. The specimen was PBMCs. The receptors were sampled from a human donor in good health (CMV status not recorded). Some clones in this sample may be carry-over from other donors' samples.

This clonotype appeared many times. The V gene is TRBV29-1, the J gene TRBJ2-4, with no clear D. The germline V gene has CDR1 SQVTM and CDR2 ANQGSEA. Trimming pared 6 bases from V and 2 bases from J, leaving 17 bases between. The CDR3 is made up of 15 amino acids. CDR3 in amino acids: CSVRLGISPKNIQYF. The CDR3 bases are TGCAGCGTACGTTTGGGGATATCGCCCAAAAACATTCAGTACTTC.

In its sample, this clonotype was seen many times. The rearrangement links TRBV6-5 to TRBJ2-2; D remains unclear. This CDR3 region has 14 residues. The V and J ends lost 2 bases and 1 base respectively, with 5 bases between them. Germline loops: CDR1 MNHEY, CDR2 SVGAGI. This CDR3 reads CASSYARNTGELFF. In DNA form, the CDR3 reads TGTGCCAGCAGTTACGCCAGGAACACCGGGGAGCTGTTTTTT.

At least ten counts were recorded for this clonotype. This rearrangement joins TRBV5-4 to TRBJ1-1; 9 bases fit TRBD1. Germline loops: CDR1 SGHNT, CDR2 YYREEE (reference sequence). Trimming cost V 2 bases and J 5 bases; bases outside gene matches: 7. This CDR3 contains 15 residues. The CDR3 nucleotides read TGTGCCAGCAGCTTTGGTCTGACAGGGGGAACTGAAGCTTTCTTT. Amino acids: CASSFGLTGGTEAFF.

This clonotype came up many times. The chain has TRBV15 and TRBJ2-3; D call uncertain. CDR1 and CDR2 (germline): LNHNV, YYDKDF (reference sequence). This CDR3 contains 13 residues. Trimming removed 3 bases from V and 4 bases from J, with 8 bases in between. The CDR3, as DNA: TGTGCCACCAGCAGGGACGAATCAGATACGCAGTATTTT. This gives the protein CATSRDESDTQYF. Supplemented by reference TRBV15 and TRBJ2-3, the full variable domain reads DAMVIQNPRYQVTQFGKPVTLSCSQTLNHNVMYWYQQKSSQAPKLLFHYYDKDFNNEADTPDNFQSRRPNTSFCFLDIRSPGLGDTAMYLCATSRDESDTQYFGPGTRLTVL.

The sample holds many counts of this clonotype. The chain employs TRBV7-6 and TRBJ2-3, with a possible D match to TRBD2 (5 bases). Germline values: CDR1 SGHVS, CDR2 FNYEAQ. Deletions cut 2 bases from V and 4 bases from J, with 10 bases between. CDR3 length equals 14 residues. CDR3 nucleotides: TGTGCCAGCAGCTTAAACCCGAGGGCAGATACGCAGTATTTT. Translating it yields CASSLNPRADTQYF.

The table lists this clonotype with many counts. The genes are TRBV7-2 and TRBJ2-3; 12 positions match TRBD2. Trimming cost V 5 bases and J 5 bases; bases outside gene matches: 8. CDR3 length: 16 amino acids. CDR1 and CDR2 (germline): SGHTA, FQGNSA. The CDR3 coding sequence is TGTGCCAGCAGCCGCCGACTAGCGGGGGCTCGAGATACGCAGTATTTT. The encoded protein is CASSRRLAGARDTQYF.

This chain connects TRBV19 to TRBJ1-1; TRBD1 aligns across 7 bases. Trimming at V came to 5 bases and at J to 5 bases, leaving 5 bases not matched to a gene. This CDR3 comprises 13 residues. From germline, CDR1 is LNHDA and CDR2 SQIVND (reference sequence). CDR3 protein: CASSPSGGTEAFF. CDR3 sequence (DNA): TGTGCCAGTAGTCCTTCAGGGGGGACTGAAGCTTTCTTT.

This clonotype was counted many times. The chain has TRBV6-2 or TRBV6-3 and TRBJ2-7; 9 nucleotides line up with TRBD1. CDR3 size: 13 residues. The germline V gene encodes CDR1 MNHEY and CDR2 SVGEGT. With V trimmed by 6 bases and J by 7 bases, 7 bases remained unmatched. CDR3 in amino acids: CASRGTGFGEQYF. For the CDR3, the DNA is TGTGCCAGCAGAGGGACAGGGTTTGGTGAGCAGTACTTC.

This clonotype has at least ten counts. The V call is TRBV7-2, the J call TRBJ2-3; D is uncertain. This CDR3 spans 14 amino acids. V gave up 0 bases and J gave up 2 bases, with 6 bases separating them. Germline V gene sequence: CDR1 SGHTA, CDR2 FQGNSA. Here the CDR3 DNA reads TGTGCCAGCAGCTTAGCGGGGTTCACAGATACGCAGTATTTT. Translated: CASSLAGFTDTQYF.

The table lists this clonotype with many counts. V and J are TRBV7-2 and TRBJ2-1; D gene unclear. Trimming pared 1 base from V and 6 bases from J, leaving 16 bases between. CDR3 size: 16 residues. CDR1 and CDR2 from the germline V gene are SGHTA and FQGNSA. In DNA form, the CDR3 reads TGTGCCAGCAGCTTAGTGGCAAGTAAAATAAGCAATGAGCAGTTCTTC. This gives the protein CASSLVASKISNEQFF.